The entry that follows covers one TCR beta chain sequence. Its antigen is undetermined. These data belong to a study of cytomegalovirus exposure and HLA in healthy donors. Study information: Roughly 85 million unique TCRs from HLA-typed donors made up an early data release.

This CDR3 is built from 12 residues. V was pared by 4 bases and J by 5 bases, with 1 base of the junction left unmatched. Per the germline V gene, CDR1 is LGHNT and CDR2 is FRNRAP. Primers: 60 Vbeta forward and 13 Jbeta reverse. Libraries were prepared by immunoSEQ multiplex PCR; TCRdb keeps only in-frame clonotypes and omits some of them. The sample has 130,000 to 150,000 clones, 70% to 80% seen once. Regarding the study as a whole: Further analysis was carried out later, and it showed several of the most significant clusters appearing linked to common viral pathogens. In a later analysis, CMV-associated beta chains were mostly HLA-associated, it appeared.

The sample consisted of PBMCs. This receptor was taken from a female donor in good health and CMV-seronegative. The chain recombines TRBV12-5 with TRBJ2-5; 7 bases are shared with TRBD1. CDR3 nucleotides: TGTGCTAGTGGTTCGACAGGGGAGACCCAGTACTTC. Translated: CASGSTGETQYF.